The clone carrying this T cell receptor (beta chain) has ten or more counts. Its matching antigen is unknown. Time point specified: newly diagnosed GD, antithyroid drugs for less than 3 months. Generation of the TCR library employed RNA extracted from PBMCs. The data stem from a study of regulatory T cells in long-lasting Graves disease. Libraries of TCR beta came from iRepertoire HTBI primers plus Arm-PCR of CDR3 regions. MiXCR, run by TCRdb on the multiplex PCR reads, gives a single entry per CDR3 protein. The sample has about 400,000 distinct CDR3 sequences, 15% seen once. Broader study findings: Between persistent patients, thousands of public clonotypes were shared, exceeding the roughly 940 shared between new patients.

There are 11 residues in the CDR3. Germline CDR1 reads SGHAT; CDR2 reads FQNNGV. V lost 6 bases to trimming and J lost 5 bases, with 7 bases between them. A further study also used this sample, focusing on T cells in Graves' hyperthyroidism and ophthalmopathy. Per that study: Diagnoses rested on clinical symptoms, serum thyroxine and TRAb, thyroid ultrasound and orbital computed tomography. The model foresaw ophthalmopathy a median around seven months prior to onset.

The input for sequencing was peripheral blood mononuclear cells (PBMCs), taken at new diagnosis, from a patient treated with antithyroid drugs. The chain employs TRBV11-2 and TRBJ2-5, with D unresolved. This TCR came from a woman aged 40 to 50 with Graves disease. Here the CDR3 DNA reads TGTGCCAGCAGTCGTCCGGAGACCCAGTACTTC. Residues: CASSRPETQYF.